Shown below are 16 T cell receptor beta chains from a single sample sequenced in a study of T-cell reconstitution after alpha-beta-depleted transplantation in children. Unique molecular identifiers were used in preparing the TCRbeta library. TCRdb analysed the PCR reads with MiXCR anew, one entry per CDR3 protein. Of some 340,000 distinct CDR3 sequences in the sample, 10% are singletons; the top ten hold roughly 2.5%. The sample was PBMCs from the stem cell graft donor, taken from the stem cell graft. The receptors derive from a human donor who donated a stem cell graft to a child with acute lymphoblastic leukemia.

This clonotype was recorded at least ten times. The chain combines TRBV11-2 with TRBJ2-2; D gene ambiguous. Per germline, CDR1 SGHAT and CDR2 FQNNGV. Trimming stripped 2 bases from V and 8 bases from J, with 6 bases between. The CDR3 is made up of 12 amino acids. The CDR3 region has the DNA TGTGCCAGCAGCTTAACCTGGGGGGAGCTGTTTTTT. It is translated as CASSLTWGELFF.

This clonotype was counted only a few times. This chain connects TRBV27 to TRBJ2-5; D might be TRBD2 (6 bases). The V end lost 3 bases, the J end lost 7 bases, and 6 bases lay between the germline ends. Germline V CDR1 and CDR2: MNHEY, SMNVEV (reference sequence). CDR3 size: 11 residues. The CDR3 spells CASSFGGTQYF. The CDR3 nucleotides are TGTGCCAGCAGTTTCGGGGGGACCCAGTACTTC.

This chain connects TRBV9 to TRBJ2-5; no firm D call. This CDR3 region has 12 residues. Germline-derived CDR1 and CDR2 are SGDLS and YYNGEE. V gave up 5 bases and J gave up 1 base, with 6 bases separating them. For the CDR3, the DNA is TGTGCCAGCAGTGTGACCCAAGAGACCCAGTACTTC. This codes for CASSVTQETQYF.

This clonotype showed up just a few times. DNA of the CDR3: TGTGCCAGCAGCTTGGGGGGACGCCGAAGGGAAAACATTCAGTACTTC. Translating it yields CASSLGGRRRENIQYF. The rearrangement uses TRBV7-2 and TRBJ2-4, with D perhaps TRBD2 (6 bases). Per germline, CDR1 SGHTA and CDR2 FQGNSA. V was trimmed by 3 bases and J by 5 bases, leaving 17 bases between them. This CDR3 has 16 amino acids.

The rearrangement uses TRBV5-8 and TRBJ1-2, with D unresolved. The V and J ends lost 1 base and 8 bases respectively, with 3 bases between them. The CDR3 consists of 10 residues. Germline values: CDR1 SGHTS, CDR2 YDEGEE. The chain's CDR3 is CASSLYGYTF. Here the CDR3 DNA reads TGTGCCAGCAGCTTGTACGGCTACACCTTC.

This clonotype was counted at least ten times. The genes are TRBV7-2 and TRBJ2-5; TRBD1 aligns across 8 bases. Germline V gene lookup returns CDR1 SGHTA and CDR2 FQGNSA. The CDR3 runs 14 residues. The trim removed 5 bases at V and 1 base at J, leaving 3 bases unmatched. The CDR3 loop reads CASSPDRVQETQYF. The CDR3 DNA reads TGTGCCAGCAGCCCGGACAGGGTCCAAGAGACCCAGTACTTC.

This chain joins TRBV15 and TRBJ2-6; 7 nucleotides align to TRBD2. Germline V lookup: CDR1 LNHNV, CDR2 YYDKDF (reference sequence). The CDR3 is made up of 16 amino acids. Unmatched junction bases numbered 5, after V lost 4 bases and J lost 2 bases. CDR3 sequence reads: CATSTGREAGANVLTF. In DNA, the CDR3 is TGTGCCACCAGCACGGGCCGGGAGGCTGGGGCCAACGTCCTGACTTTC.

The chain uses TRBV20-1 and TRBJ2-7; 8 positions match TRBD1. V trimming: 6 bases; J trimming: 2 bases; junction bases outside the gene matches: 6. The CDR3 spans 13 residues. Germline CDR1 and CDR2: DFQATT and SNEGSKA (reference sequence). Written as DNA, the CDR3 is TGCAGTGCGGCCGGGACAGGTGCCTACGAGCAGTACTTC. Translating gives CSAAGTGAYEQYF.

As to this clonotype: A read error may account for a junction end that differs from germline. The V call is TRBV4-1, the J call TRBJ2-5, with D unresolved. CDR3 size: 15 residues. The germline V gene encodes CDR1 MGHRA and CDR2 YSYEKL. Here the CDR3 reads CSSSQDRRIQETQYF. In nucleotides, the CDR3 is TGCTCCAGCAGCCAAGATCGTCGAATCCAAGAGACCCAGTACTTC.

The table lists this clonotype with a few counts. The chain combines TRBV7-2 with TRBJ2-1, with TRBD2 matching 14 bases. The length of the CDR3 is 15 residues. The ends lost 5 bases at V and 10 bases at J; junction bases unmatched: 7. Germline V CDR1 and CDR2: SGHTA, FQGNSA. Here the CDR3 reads CASSRLAGGSREQFF. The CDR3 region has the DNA TGTGCCAGCAGCCGACTAGCGGGAGGGAGCCGGGAGCAGTTCTTC.

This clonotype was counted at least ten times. The DNA for the CDR3 is TGTGCCAGCAGCTTGTTGGGTACCACAGATACGCAGTATTTT. Its translation is CASSLLGTTDTQYF. The V and J genes are TRBV5-8 and TRBJ2-3; no firm D call. CDR3 length: 14 amino acids. Trimming cost V 1 base and J 2 bases, with 8 bases left between them. The germline V gene has CDR1 SGHTS and CDR2 YDEGEE. Drawing the rest from reference TRBV5-8 and TRBJ2-3, the complete variable domain is EAGVTQSPTHLIKTRGQQATLRCSPISGHTSVYWYQQALGLGLQFLLWYDEGEERNRGNFPPRFSGRQFPNYSSELNVNALELEDSALYLCASSLLGTTDTQYFGPGTRLTVL.

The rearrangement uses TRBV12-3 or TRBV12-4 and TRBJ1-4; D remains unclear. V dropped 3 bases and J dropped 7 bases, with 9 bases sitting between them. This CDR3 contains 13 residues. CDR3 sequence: CASSLEPSEKLFF. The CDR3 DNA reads TGTGCCAGCAGTTTGGAGCCGAGTGAAAAACTGTTTTTT.

The CDR3 spells CASSLLAGPFSSTDTQYF. As DNA, the CDR3 is TGTGCCAGCAGTTTACTAGCGGGTCCCTTTAGTAGCACAGATACGCAGTATTTT. This chain links TRBV27 with TRBJ2-3, with 8 bases lining up with TRBD2. Germline V gene data show CDR1 as MNHEY and CDR2 as SMNVEV (reference sequence). This CDR3 has 18 amino acids. V shed 2 bases and J 0 bases; nucleotides not matched to a gene: 10.

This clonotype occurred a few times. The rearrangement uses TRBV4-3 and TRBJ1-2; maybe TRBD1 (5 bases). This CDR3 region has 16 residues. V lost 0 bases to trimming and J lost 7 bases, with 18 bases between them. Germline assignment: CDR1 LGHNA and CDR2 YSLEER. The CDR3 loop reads CASSQDRQAGRGGYTF. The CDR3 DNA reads TGCGCCAGCAGCCAAGATCGTCAGGCAGGAAGGGGTGGCTACACCTTC.

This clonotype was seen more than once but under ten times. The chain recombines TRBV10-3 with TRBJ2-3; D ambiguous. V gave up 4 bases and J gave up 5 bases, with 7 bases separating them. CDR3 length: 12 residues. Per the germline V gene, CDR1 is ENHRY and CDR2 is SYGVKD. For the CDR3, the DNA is TGTGCCATCAGTGGGACGGGAGATACGCAGTATTTT. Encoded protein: CAISGTGDTQYF.

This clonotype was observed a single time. CDR3 DNA sequence: TGTGCCAGCACCGCTTGGGACGGCTCCTACGAGCAGTACTTC. It translates to CASTAWDGSYEQYF. The rearrangement joins TRBV11-2 to TRBJ2-7; possibly TRBD1 or TRBD2 for D (5 bases each). V lost 7 bases, J lost 0 bases, and 13 bases lay in between. Germline V gives CDR1 SGHAT, CDR2 FQNNGV. The CDR3 extends over 14 amino acids.